These 27 T cell receptor beta chains share one sample of origin, sequenced in a study of T cells in Graves' hyperthyroidism and ophthalmopathy (dated by TCRdb to about 2019). Library construction relied on multiplex PCR. Data came from an Illumina HiSeq 2000. The TCR beta CDR3 regions were amplified from the RNA transcripts. The first round of RT-PCR for the TCR CDR3 was performed with the HTBI primer set and the Qiagen OneStep RT-PCR kit. In TCRdb, the public reads were trimmed at Q25 with fastp and aligned with MiXCR, with productive beta chains retained. Each entry is one CDR3 protein sequence, shown with its most common DNA and genes. This sample comprises over 450,000 distinct CDR3 sequences, approximately 17% of them detected only once. Approximately 16% of the sample is taken by the ten largest. The specimen sequenced was blood. These receptors all stem from a woman younger than 30 with Graves' ophthalmopathy.

The table lists this clonotype with many counts. The CDR3 nucleotides are TGCGCCAGCAGCCCGATCCCAGGGGGCGCAGATACGCAGTATTTT. It specifies CASSPIPGGADTQYF. The genes are TRBV4-3 and TRBJ2-3; 8 bases align to TRBD1. CDR3 length: 15 residues. Unmatched junction bases numbered 7, after V lost 4 bases and J lost 4 bases. Germline V CDR1 and CDR2: LGHNA, YSLEER.

V usage is TRBV7-9 and J usage is TRBJ2-7; 10 positions agree with TRBD1. The CDR3 loop spans 15 amino acids. V lost 5 bases, J lost 7 bases, and 11 bases stayed unmatched. CDR1 is SEHNR and CDR2 is FQNEAQ in the germline V gene (reference sequence). This chain's CDR3 is CASSMDADRGAEQYF. In DNA form, the CDR3 reads TGTGCCAGCAGCATGGACGCGGACAGGGGGGCGGAGCAGTACTTC.

This clonotype was picked up many times. The chain carries TRBV5-1 and TRBJ2-5; TRBD1 matches at 7 bases. Germline loops: CDR1 SGHRS, CDR2 YFSETQ. The CDR3 extends over 15 amino acids. Losses at the gene ends were 0 bases for V and 5 bases for J; bases not matched to a gene: 7. CDR3 amino acids: CASSLDEGAGETQYF. The CDR3 coding sequence is TGCGCCAGCAGCTTGGATGAGGGGGCCGGGGAGACCCAGTACTTC.

This clonotype was seen many times. The chain joins TRBV28 to TRBJ2-7; possible D gene TRBD2, 6 bases. CDR1 and CDR2 (germline): MDHEN, SYDVKM. The CDR3 has 14 amino acids. Trimming took off 7 bases at V and 0 bases at J, with 13 bases between the two ends. CDR3 sequence: CASKRNGGSYEQYF. The CDR3 coding sequence is TGTGCCAGCAAACGAAACGGGGGCTCCTACGAGCAGTACTTC. The full variable domain, rest sourced from reference TRBV28 and TRBJ2-7, is DVKVTQSSRYLVKRTGEKVFLECVQDMDHENMFWYRQDPGLGLRLIYFSYDVKMKEKGDIPEGYSVSREKKERFSLILESASTNQTSMYLCASKRNGGSYEQYFGPGTRLTVT.

This clonotype has at least ten counts. V gene TRBV11-2 combines with J gene TRBJ1-1; D is undetermined. The germline gives CDR1 SGHAT, CDR2 FQNNGV. With 0 bases removed from V and 1 base from J, the gap between germline ends came to 9 bases. The length of the CDR3 is 15 residues. The CDR3 loop reads CASSLDYRPNTEAFF. The CDR3 DNA reads TGTGCCAGCAGCTTAGATTACCGCCCGAACACTGAAGCTTTCTTT.

This clonotype was seen a few times. The V and J genes are TRBV27 and TRBJ2-1; 8 bases line up with TRBD2. The trim removed 3 bases at V and 4 bases at J, leaving 2 bases unmatched. Per germline, CDR1 MNHEY and CDR2 SMNVEV (reference sequence). The CDR3 is 14 amino acids. CDR3 in amino acids: CASSFGGGYNEQFF. The DNA for the CDR3 is TGTGCCAGCAGTTTTGGCGGGGGGTACAATGAGCAGTTCTTC.

This clonotype has a count of ten or more. The rearrangement links TRBV6-1 to TRBJ2-1, with a weak D call TRBD2 (5 bases). Germline V gene data show CDR1 as MNHNS and CDR2 as SASEGT. The CDR3 extends over 16 amino acids. V was shortened by 2 bases and J by 3 bases, with 14 bases between the two germline ends. CDR3 sequence: CASSERGLAHYNEQFF. The CDR3 coding sequence is TGTGCCAGCAGTGAACGAGGTCTAGCCCACTACAATGAGCAGTTCTTC.

This clonotype has at least ten counts. The J gene is TRBJ1-2, the V gene TRBV30; D remains unclear. In germline, CDR1 is GTSNPN, CDR2 SVGIG (reference sequence). This CDR3 is built from 15 residues. Trimming pared 1 base from V and 7 bases from J, leaving 19 bases between. This CDR3 reads CAWSDTEGARVGYTF. CDR3 DNA: TGTGCCTGGAGTGATACGGAGGGCGCCCGGGTTGGCTACACCTTC. Full variable domain (missing parts from reference TRBV30 and TRBJ1-2): SQTIHQWPATLVQPVGSPLSLECTVEGTSNPNLYWYRQAAGRGLQLLFYSVGIGQISSEVPQNLSASRPQDRQFILSSKKLLLSDSGFYLCAWSDTEGARVGYTFGSGTRLTVV.

CDR3: CASSVLGDNEKLFF. CDR3 coding DNA: TGTGCCAGCAGCGTACTGGGGGATAATGAAAAACTGTTTTTT. V usage is TRBV5-5 and J usage is TRBJ1-4; D might be TRBD1 (5 bases). Germline CDR1 is SGHKS and CDR2 is YYEKEE (reference sequence). Between the trimmed V and J ends, which lost 4 bases and 4 bases, there was a span of 11 bases. The length of the CDR3 is 14 residues.

This clonotype was counted many times. CDR3 nucleotide sequence: TGTGCCAGCAGTTACTCGGCTAGCGGGAGTTACGACAATGAGCAGTTCTTC. Protein: CASSYSASGSYDNEQFF. The chain carries TRBV6-2 or TRBV6-3 and TRBJ2-1; 10 bases align to TRBD2. Losses at the gene ends were 0 bases for V and 5 bases for J; bases not matched to a gene: 7. The CDR3 has 17 residues. The germline CDR1 and CDR2 sequences are MNHEY and SVGEGT.

A word on this clonotype: Being one base from a much bigger clone, this may be a read error. This chain connects TRBV20-1 to TRBJ1-5; D gene unclear. Germline V gene sequence: CDR1 DFQATT, CDR2 SNEGSKA (reference sequence). The CDR3 has 14 amino acids. With 3 bases removed from V and 4 bases from J, the gap between germline ends came to 13 bases. CDR3 coding DNA: TGCAGTGCTAGTTTACAGTGGGTAAATCAGCCCCAGCATTTT. Translating it yields CSASLQWVNQPQHF.

This clonotype has a count of ten or more. The chain links TRBV10-3 to TRBJ2-5; maybe TRBD2 (5 bases). Trimming stripped 0 bases from V and 1 base from J, with 12 bases between. CDR3 length: 16 residues. Germline CDR1 is ENHRY and CDR2 is SYGVKD. The CDR3 loop reads CAISESISSFQETQYF. The CDR3 DNA follows: TGTGCCATCAGTGAGTCGATTTCTAGCTTCCAAGAGACCCAGTACTTC.

This clonotype was counted only a few times. The J gene is TRBJ2-7, the V gene TRBV7-6; D remains unclear. Per germline, CDR1 SGHVS and CDR2 FNYEAQ. The CDR3 sequence is 15 residues long. Trimming removed 1 base at V and 2 bases at J, with 12 bases between. CDR3 residues: CASSLEAFPTYEQYF. The CDR3 bases are TGTGCCAGCAGCTTAGAGGCATTCCCAACCTACGAGCAGTACTTC.

The sample holds a few counts of this clonotype. This chain connects TRBV2 to TRBJ2-5; D is possibly TRBD1 or TRBD2 (5 bases each). The CDR3 has 13 amino acids. Trimming cost V 3 bases and J 2 bases, with 7 bases left between them. Germline V gene data show CDR1 as SNHLY and CDR2 as FYNNEI. CDR3 DNA sequence: TGTGCCAGCAGTGAGGGGGTACAAGAGACCCAGTACTTC. Its translation is CASSEGVQETQYF. Using reference TRBV2 and TRBJ2-5 for the parts outside the CDR3, the full variable domain is EPEVTQTPSHQVTQMGQEVILRCVPISNHLYFYWYRQILGQKVEFLVSFYNNEISEKSEIFDDQFSVERPDGSNFTLKIRSTKLEDSAMYFCASSEGVQETQYFGPGTRLLVL.

The chain uses TRBV25-1 and TRBJ2-7; D may be TRBD2 (5 bases). Germline values: CDR1 MGHDK, CDR2 SYGVNS. The V gene lost 2 bases and the J gene lost 0 bases, with 14 bases spanning the gap. The CDR3 is 16 residues long. Here the CDR3 reads CASSEGGAKLSYEQYF. The CDR3 region has the DNA TGTGCCAGCAGTGAAGGAGGTGCAAAGCTCTCCTACGAGCAGTACTTC.

This chain connects TRBV5-1 to TRBJ1-1; D not certain. Germline V CDR1 and CDR2: SGHRS, YFSETQ. The length of the CDR3 is 14 residues. V lost 0 bases, J lost 5 bases, and 11 bases lay in between. CDR3: CASSLGPAGTEAFF. The CDR3 DNA is TGCGCCAGCAGCTTGGGGCCCGCTGGGACTGAAGCTTTCTTT.

This clonotype was seen more than once but under ten times. The genes are TRBV24-1 and TRBJ2-1; 11 nucleotides match TRBD2. Germline CDR1 is KGHDR and CDR2 is SFDVKD. The CDR3 contains 13 residues. Germline trimming cut 9 bases from V and 8 bases from J; bases unmatched to any gene: 5. CDR3 sequence: CATAGTSGHEQFF. The CDR3, as DNA: TGTGCCACCGCCGGGACTAGCGGACATGAGCAGTTCTTC.

This clonotype came up many times. CDR3 DNA sequence: TGTGCCTGGAGTGCTGGGGCCCTAGCAACTAATGAAAAACTGTTTTTT. Protein sequence: CAWSAGALATNEKLFF. J is TRBJ1-4 and V is TRBV30, with D tentatively TRBD1 (5 bases). This CDR3 is 16 amino acids long. V dropped 1 base and J dropped 0 bases, with 12 bases sitting between them. Germline V gene data show CDR1 as GTSNPN and CDR2 as SVGIG (reference sequence).

The rearrangement links TRBV30 to TRBJ1-4; possible D gene TRBD1, 6 bases. The CDR3 extends over 15 amino acids. V lost 3 bases and J lost 8, with 19 bases in between. Germline V CDR1 and CDR2: GTSNPN, SVGIG (reference sequence). The CDR3 DNA follows: TGTGCCTGGAGGCGCGGGGGCGCGGTGGTGGAAAAACTGTTTTTT. It translates to CAWRRGGAVVEKLFF.

This clonotype was found many times. This chain links TRBV11-2 with TRBJ2-5; 9 bases agree with TRBD1. V lost 7 bases, J lost 2 bases, and 11 bases stayed unmatched. CDR1 is SGHAT and CDR2 is FQNNGV in the germline V gene. CDR3 length: 16 residues. CDR3 in amino acids: CASTPTTGGRQETQYF. DNA for the CDR3: TGTGCCAGCACCCCGACGACAGGGGGAAGGCAAGAGACCCAGTACTTC.

This clonotype showed up many times. The V call is TRBV3-1, the J call TRBJ2-1; D remains unclear. Trimming took off 4 bases at V and 8 bases at J, with 9 bases between the two ends. The length of the CDR3 is 12 residues. CDR1 LGHDT and CDR2 YNNKEL come from the germline V gene (reference sequence). The CDR3 here is CASSLESHEQFF. The CDR3 DNA follows: TGTGCCAGCAGCCTTGAGAGCCATGAGCAGTTCTTC.

In this sample, this clonotype turned up a few times. The rearrangement links TRBV9 to TRBJ2-1, with unresolved D. Trimming removed 0 bases from V and 9 bases from J, with 10 bases in between. CDR3 length: 13 residues. CDR1 is SGDLS, CDR2 YYNGEE, per germline. This chain's CDR3 is CASSVAIGSEQFF. CDR3 DNA sequence: TGTGCCAGCAGCGTAGCCATCGGTAGTGAGCAGTTCTTC.

This clonotype was detected a few times. The gene calls are TRBV4-3 and TRBJ2-3, with TRBD2 as a possible D gene (7 bases). CDR3 length: 15 amino acids. Germline CDR1 reads LGHNA; CDR2 reads YSLEER. Trimming removed 0 bases from V and 8 bases from J, with 15 bases in between. CDR3 residues: CASSQDIGGAGTQYF. The CDR3 region has the DNA TGCGCCAGCAGCCAAGATATAGGGGGGGCTGGTACGCAGTATTTT.

This clonotype was found a few times. The chain carries TRBV20-1 and TRBJ2-1, with D tentatively TRBD2 (7 bases). CDR3 size: 16 residues. In germline, CDR1 is DFQATT, CDR2 SNEGSKA (reference sequence). Trimming left V 6 bases short and J 0 bases short, with 18 bases between. The CDR3 bases are TGCAGTGCCCCCCTCCTTCGGGGGGCCTCCTACAATGAGCAGTTCTTC. Translating it yields CSAPLLRGASYNEQFF.

The chain is built from TRBV28 and TRBJ2-3; 14 nucleotides agree with TRBD2. This CDR3 region has 17 residues. V gave up 6 bases and J gave up 4 bases; unmatched junction bases: 9. Per germline, CDR1 MDHEN and CDR2 SYDVKM. The CDR3 DNA reads TGTGCCAGCAGGTCGACTAGCGGGGGGGCCCACCCAGATACGCAGTATTTT. It specifies CASRSTSGGAHPDTQYF.

The count of this clonotype is one. The chain combines TRBV28 with TRBJ1-5, with 7 bases fitting TRBD1. V was clipped by 7 bases and J by 5 bases; unmatched bases: 14. The CDR3 has 16 amino acids. The germline CDR1 and CDR2 sequences are MDHEN and SYDVKM. The CDR3 loop reads CASKRQGRWTYQPQHF. CDR3 DNA: TGTGCCAGCAAGAGACAGGGAAGATGGACTTATCAGCCCCAGCATTTT. The entire variable domain, with the rest obtained from reference TRBV28 and TRBJ1-5, is as follows: DVKVTQSSRYLVKRTGEKVFLECVQDMDHENMFWYRQDPGLGLRLIYFSYDVKMKEKGDIPEGYSVSREKKERFSLILESASTNQTSMYLCASKRQGRWTYQPQHFGDGTRLSIL.

The chain recombines TRBV7-8 with TRBJ1-2, with no clear D. V dropped 5 bases and J dropped 7 bases, with 11 bases sitting between them. Germline V lookup: CDR1 SGHVS, CDR2 FQNEAQ. The CDR3 runs to 12 residues. The CDR3 bases are TGTGCCAGCAGCACCCGGACGACTGGCTACACCTTC. It translates to CASSTRTTGYTF.